These 28 T cell receptor beta chains share one sample of origin, sequenced in a study of T cell changes during pregnancy in multiple sclerosis. The assay was immunoSEQ multiplex PCR, and TCRdb's table has in-frame clones only and misses some. The sample has around 52,000 clones; under 95% are singletons. The input for sequencing was CD4+ T cells from peripheral blood mononuclear cells, taken in the second trimester of pregnancy. The source is a female donor with multiple sclerosis, enrolled in a pregnancy study.

The J gene is TRBJ2-1, the V gene TRBV7-9, with D hard to call. Germline CDR1 and CDR2: SEHNR and FQNEAQ (reference sequence). V was trimmed by 10 bases and J by 14 bases, leaving 9 bases between them. CDR3 size: 8 residues. CDR3 DNA sequence: TGTGCCACGCGATCAAAGTTCTTC. It yields the protein CATRSKFF.

This clone appeared a single time. The CDR3 DNA reads TGTGCCAGCAGTCTAGACCTAGATACGCAGTATTTT. Protein sequence: CASSLDLDTQYF. V and J are TRBV28 and TRBJ2-3; no reliable D call. This CDR3 region has 12 residues. Trimming cost V 5 bases and J 5 bases, with 8 bases left between them. Germline-derived CDR1 and CDR2 are MDHEN and SYDVKM.

This sequence joins TRBV18 and TRBJ2-7; D might be TRBD2 (5 bases). The CDR3 totals 15 residues. From germline, CDR1 is KGHSH and CDR2 LQKENI. V was pared by 3 bases and J by 6 bases, with 18 bases between. The CDR3 DNA sequence: TGTGCCAGCTCACCCAAACTAGAGTCGTCTGCCGAGCAGTACTTC. It specifies CASSPKLESSAEQYF.

This clone was counted only a few times. The rearrangement links TRBV5-1 to TRBJ2-5, with 9 bases lining up with TRBD2. CDR3 length: 17 amino acids. The ends lost 4 bases at V and 5 bases at J; junction bases unmatched: 15. The germline gives CDR1 SGHRS, CDR2 YFSETQ. The CDR3 DNA reads as TGCGCCAGCAGCCGTTCTTCTCTAGCGGGGCTCGGGGAGACCCAGTACTTC. It translates to CASSRSSLAGLGETQYF.

This CDR3 is CASSVLGGRETQYF. CDR3 nucleotide sequence: TGTGCCAGCAGTGTTTTAGGGGGCAGAGAGACCCAGTACTTC. V usage is TRBV6-1 and J usage is TRBJ2-5; TRBD1 matches 7 bases. Germline CDR1 reads MNHNS; CDR2 reads SASEGT. The CDR3 has 14 residues. J was trimmed by 4 bases and V by 4 bases; bases with no gene match: 6.

The chain has TRBV30 and TRBJ2-1; no firm D call. The ends were cut back, 0 bases at V and 5 bases at J, with 8 bases in the middle. The CDR3 runs 13 residues. Germline CDR1 and CDR2: GTSNPN and SVGIG (reference sequence). CDR3 sequence reads: CAWSVLSDNEQFF. CDR3 nucleotide sequence: TGTGCCTGGAGTGTACTATCAGACAATGAGCAGTTCTTC.

This chain links TRBV30 with TRBJ2-7; the D gene is possibly TRBD1 (5 bases). Germline V CDR1 and CDR2: GTSNPN, SVGIG (reference sequence). Trimming removed 4 bases at V and 7 bases at J, with 11 bases between. The CDR3 spans 11 residues. CDR3 DNA sequence: TGTGCCTGGAAGCAGGGCTGGGAGCAGTACTTC. Its translation: CAWKQGWEQYF. Based on the CDR3 plus reference TRBV30 and TRBJ2-7, the full variable domain is SQTIHQWPATLVQPVGSPLSLECTVEGTSNPNLYWYRQAAGRGLQLLFYSVGIGQISSEVPQNLSASRPQDRQFILSSKKLLLSDSGFYLCAWKQGWEQYFGPGTRLTVT.

The chain combines TRBV27 with TRBJ1-5; D possibly corresponds to TRBD1 (5 bases). The CDR3 has 12 residues. The germline gives CDR1 MNHEY, CDR2 SMNVEV (reference sequence). V lost 3 bases to trimming and J lost 7 bases, with 7 bases between them. CDR3 in amino acids: CASSFWGQPQHF. CDR3 nucleotides: TGTGCCAGCAGTTTCTGGGGCCAGCCCCAGCATTTT.

This sequence joins TRBV6-5 and TRBJ2-2; the D gene is possibly TRBD1 (5 bases). The V end lost 0 bases, the J end lost 4 bases, and 9 bases lay between the germline ends. Germline V CDR1 and CDR2: MNHEY, SVGAGI. This CDR3 spans 15 amino acids. The CDR3, as DNA: TGTGCCAGCAGTTACTCTGGAAGGGGCACCGGGGAGCTGTTTTTT. Protein product: CASSYSGRGTGELFF.

The chain joins TRBV6-1 to TRBJ2-5; possible D gene TRBD2, 7 bases. V was trimmed by 5 bases and J by 12 bases, leaving 22 bases between them. This CDR3 is built from 14 residues. Germline CDR1 reads MNHNS; CDR2 reads SASEGT. The CDR3 loop is CASSLKGGQSGEYF. For the CDR3, the DNA is TGTGCCAGCAGTCTAAAGGGGGGGCAAAGTGGAGAGTACTTC.

The chain carries TRBV6-5 and TRBJ1-3; maybe TRBD1 (6 bases). V was shortened by 1 base and J by 2 bases, with 9 bases between the two germline ends. The CDR3 runs 15 residues. The germline CDR1 and CDR2 sequences are MNHEY and SVGAGI. For the CDR3, the DNA is TGTGCCAGCAGTTACTACACAGGGACTGGAAACACCATATATTTT. It translates to CASSYYTGTGNTIYF.

This chain connects TRBV2 to TRBJ2-7, with a weak D call TRBD1 (6 bases). Deletions cut 4 bases from V and 4 bases from J, with 14 bases between. Looked up from germline, CDR1 is SNHLY and CDR2 is FYNNEI. There are 14 residues in the CDR3. The CDR3 nucleotides read TGTGCCAGCAGTGTCAGGGGCTGGGAGTACGAGCAGTACTTC. Translating gives CASSVRGWEYEQYF.

V and J are TRBV28 and TRBJ1-1; no reliable D call. With 8 bases removed from V and 0 bases from J, the gap between germline ends came to 7 bases. This CDR3 region has 12 residues. CDR1 and CDR2 from the germline V gene are MDHEN and SYDVKM. The CDR3 nucleotides are TGTGCCAGCCGACGGGTGAACACTGAAGCTTTCTTT. Translation gives CASRRVNTEAFF. Full variable domain (rest looked up from reference TRBV28 and TRBJ1-1): DVKVTQSSRYLVKRTGEKVFLECVQDMDHENMFWYRQDPGLGLRLIYFSYDVKMKEKGDIPEGYSVSREKKERFSLILESASTNQTSMYLCASRRVNTEAFFGQGTRLTVV.

The chain carries TRBV6-1 and TRBJ1-6; 11 bases are a match to TRBD1. The length of the CDR3 is 17 residues. The J segment lost 9 bases and the V segment lost 0 bases, leaving 7 bases of the junction unmatched. Germline loops: CDR1 MNHNS, CDR2 SASEGT. CDR3 loop: CASSEAPRTGGISPLHF. CDR3 sequence (DNA): TGTGCCAGCAGTGAAGCCCCCCGGACAGGGGGCATTTCACCCCTCCACTTT.

The chain couples TRBV5-1 to TRBJ2-7; 11 bases map to TRBD2. Germline-derived CDR1 and CDR2 are SGHRS and YFSETQ. This CDR3 region has 15 residues. The junction had 3 bases not matched to a gene; V was cut back by 0 bases and J by 4 bases. The CDR3 DNA sequence: TGCGCCAGCAGCTTGGAACTAGCGGGGGTGTACGAGCAGTACTTC. The encoded protein is CASSLELAGVYEQYF.

This chain uses TRBV9 with TRBJ2-5; a possible D gene is TRBD2 (6 bases). V gave up 0 bases and J gave up 5 bases, with 11 bases separating them. The CDR3 has 14 residues. CDR1 SGDLS and CDR2 YYNGEE come from the germline V gene. CDR3 sequence reads: CASSVDLGRETQYF. Here the CDR3 DNA reads TGTGCCAGCAGCGTAGACCTGGGGAGGGAGACCCAGTACTTC.

The chain has TRBV4-1 and TRBJ1-4, with D uncertain. This CDR3 has 16 amino acids. Germline V CDR1 and CDR2: MGHRA, YSYEKL. V lost 0 bases to trimming and J lost 3 bases, with 11 bases between them. CDR3 coding DNA: TGCGCCAGCAGCCAAGAGGGCTTGCGGGCTAATGAAAAACTGTTTTTT. This gives the protein CASSQEGLRANEKLFF.

The rearrangement joins TRBV30 to TRBJ2-2; TRBD1 agrees at 8 bases. CDR1 GTSNPN and CDR2 SVGIG come from the germline V gene (reference sequence). The CDR3 sequence is 13 residues long. CDR3 sequence (DNA): TGTGCGACAGGGGAGCGGAACACCGGGGAGCTGTTTTTT. Its protein is CATGERNTGELFF.

This clone was seen once. The chain employs TRBV4-1 and TRBJ1-1; TRBD1 aligns across 7 bases. Germline CDR1 and CDR2: MGHRA and YSYEKL. Trimming removed 0 bases from V and 12 bases from J; junction bases left unmatched: 13. The CDR3 is made up of 15 amino acids. The CDR3 DNA sequence: TGCGCCAGCAGCCAAGAAGGCAGGGGGTTCAGGTTGACTTTCTTT. Amino acids: CASSQEGRGFRLTFF.

The V and J genes are TRBV11-2 and TRBJ2-5; the match to TRBD1 covers 7 bases. Germline CDR1 reads SGHAT; CDR2 reads FQNNGV. This CDR3 region has 15 residues. The V and J ends lost 2 bases and 7 bases, in that order; junction bases with no gene match: 10. CDR3 amino acids: CASSLQTGARGTQYF. CDR3 in DNA: TGTGCCAGCAGCTTACAAACAGGGGCACGGGGGACCCAGTACTTC.

The chain recombines TRBV5-1 with TRBJ2-5, with 8 bases matching TRBD1. V was pared by 4 bases and J by 4 bases, with 9 bases of the junction left unmatched. The CDR3 is 15 residues long. Looked up from germline, CDR1 is SGHRS and CDR2 is YFSETQ. Written as DNA, the CDR3 is TGCGCCAGCAGCCCCCAGGGGGCGCGAGGAGAGACCCAGTACTTC. As protein: CASSPQGARGETQYF.

J is TRBJ1-1 and V is TRBV7-9; D is perhaps TRBD1 (5 bases). Trimming took 1 base from V and 8 from J, leaving 8 bases between them. CDR1 is SEHNR, CDR2 FQNEAQ, per germline (reference sequence). This CDR3 region has 12 residues. For the CDR3, the DNA is TGTGCCAGCAGCTTAGGGGCAGGGGAAGCTTTCTTT. It translates to CASSLGAGEAFF.

The V gene is TRBV7-9, the J gene TRBJ1-2; no firm D call. This CDR3 region has 14 residues. The ends were cut back, 7 bases at V and 2 bases at J, with 14 bases in the middle. The germline V gene has CDR1 SEHNR and CDR2 FQNEAQ (reference sequence). This CDR3 reads CASTLTAGNYGYTF. CDR3 in DNA: TGTGCCAGCACCCTAACCGCAGGAAACTATGGCTACACCTTC.

The chain links TRBV29-1 to TRBJ1-2, with a possible D match to TRBD1 (5 bases). The germline gives CDR1 SQVTM, CDR2 ANQGSEA. The CDR3 has 12 amino acids. Trimming cost V 4 bases and J 8 bases, with 14 bases left between them. In DNA, the CDR3 is TGCAGCGTTGGACAGCTCCTAGAGGGCTACACCTTC. It is translated as CSVGQLLEGYTF.

This sequence joins TRBV7-3 and TRBJ2-1; 9 bases are a match to TRBD1. The germline gives CDR1 SGHTA, CDR2 FQGTGA. V gave up 5 bases and J gave up 3 bases; unmatched junction bases: 5. CDR3 size: 15 residues. DNA for the CDR3: TGTGCCAGCAGCACCCGACAGGGGGGCTACAATGAGCAGTTCTTC. Translating it yields CASSTRQGGYNEQFF. The whole variable domain, filled in from reference TRBV7-3 and TRBJ2-1, reads GAGVSQTPSNKVTEKGKYVELRCDPISGHTALYWYRQSLGQGPEFLIYFQGTGAADDSGLPNDRFFAVRPEGSVSTLKIQRTERGDSAVYLCASSTRQGGYNEQFFGPGTRLTVL.

This clone was picked up one time. The rearrangement joins TRBV7-9 to TRBJ2-2; the D is unclear. V gave up 3 bases and J gave up 4 bases, with 9 bases separating them. The CDR3 consists of 14 residues. Germline V CDR1 and CDR2: SEHNR, FQNEAQ (reference sequence). CDR3 in DNA: TGTGCCAGCAGCTTGAGAGAGCTCACCGGGGAGCTGTTTTTT. Its protein product is CASSLRELTGELFF.

This clone was detected only once. The CDR3 sequence: CATAQGARNTGELFF. The CDR3 DNA sequence: TGTGCCACCGCACAGGGGGCTAGAAACACCGGGGAGCTGTTTTTT. The gene calls are TRBV25-1 and TRBJ2-2; 9 bases are a match to TRBD1. V was clipped by 10 bases and J by 2 bases; unmatched bases: 8. CDR1 is MGHDK and CDR2 is SYGVNS in the germline V gene. This CDR3 spans 15 amino acids.

The V gene is TRBV19, the J gene TRBJ1-1, with unresolved D. Germline V gives CDR1 LNHDA, CDR2 SQIVND (reference sequence). V dropped 4 bases and J dropped 0 bases, with 6 bases sitting between them. The CDR3 sequence is 13 residues long. The CDR3 region has the DNA TGTGCCAGTAGTACCACGGTGAACACTGAAGCTTTCTTT. Translating it yields CASSTTVNTEAFF.